This TCR beta chain is from a study of lymphopenia after photon versus proton radiotherapy. The study's findings and limits: A bigger post-nadir fall in TCR diversity correlated inversely with survival time in deceased patients. Proton therapy kept repertoires fairly stable, unlike photons, which gained effector/memory cells. Oligoclonal CD8+ Temra expansion after nadir drove photon patients' diversity drop. Survival link was tested only in deceased patients; proton benefit remains a possibility.

Clones were read by immunoSEQ multiplex PCR, and TCRdb kept only the in-frame ones, dropping some. Among some 41,000 clones listed, under 90% were seen once. With V trimmed by 6 bases and J by 5 bases, 13 bases remained unmatched. Germline V gene lookup returns CDR1 MDHEN and CDR2 SYDVKM. CDR3 size: 17 residues. In the case of this clone: Its antigen is not known.

This TCR derives from a man in his fifties with gastric cancer. The sample in question was peripheral blood, obtained from a patient treated with photon-based radiotherapy. This chain links TRBV28 with TRBJ2-1, with TRBD2 identical over 10 bases. CDR3 DNA: TGTGCCAGCAGCCCCGGAAGGAGGACTAGCGGTAACAATGAGCAGTTCTTC. It yields the protein CASSPGRRTSGNNEQFF.